Included here is one TCR beta chain sequence, with context. Profiling relied on immunoSEQ multiplex PCR, and the TCRdb table lists in-frame clones only, not all of them. The sample yields approximately 580,000 clones, 78% seen once. The germline CDR1 and CDR2 sequences are SGHAT and FQNNGV. The CDR3 length is 16 residues. With V trimmed by 5 bases and J by 2 bases, 12 bases remained unmatched. These data come from a study of shared T cell receptors in the human thymus. The same specimen was also included in a second study, on human thymus T cells. From that study: It was from resections taken during corrective heart surgery that the thymus tissue came. Thymic repertoires overlap heavily among unrelated individuals, related research has reported.

The chain couples TRBV11-2 to TRBJ2-7; 7 positions match TRBD1. This clonotype was obtained from a boy younger than two with a congenital heart defect. What was sequenced was thymocytes. The DNA of the CDR3 is TGTGCCAGCAGCAGGGGGCCCGGGACAGAACCCTACGAGCAGTACTTC. It is translated as CASSRGPGTEPYEQYF. The complete variable domain, with remaining parts taken from reference TRBV11-2 and TRBJ2-7, reads EAGVAQSPRYKIIEKRQSVAFWCNPISGHATLYWYQQILGQGPKLLIQFQNNGVVDDSQLPKDRFSAERLKGVDSTLKIQPAKLEDSAVYLCASSRGPGTEPYEQYFGPGTRLTVT.